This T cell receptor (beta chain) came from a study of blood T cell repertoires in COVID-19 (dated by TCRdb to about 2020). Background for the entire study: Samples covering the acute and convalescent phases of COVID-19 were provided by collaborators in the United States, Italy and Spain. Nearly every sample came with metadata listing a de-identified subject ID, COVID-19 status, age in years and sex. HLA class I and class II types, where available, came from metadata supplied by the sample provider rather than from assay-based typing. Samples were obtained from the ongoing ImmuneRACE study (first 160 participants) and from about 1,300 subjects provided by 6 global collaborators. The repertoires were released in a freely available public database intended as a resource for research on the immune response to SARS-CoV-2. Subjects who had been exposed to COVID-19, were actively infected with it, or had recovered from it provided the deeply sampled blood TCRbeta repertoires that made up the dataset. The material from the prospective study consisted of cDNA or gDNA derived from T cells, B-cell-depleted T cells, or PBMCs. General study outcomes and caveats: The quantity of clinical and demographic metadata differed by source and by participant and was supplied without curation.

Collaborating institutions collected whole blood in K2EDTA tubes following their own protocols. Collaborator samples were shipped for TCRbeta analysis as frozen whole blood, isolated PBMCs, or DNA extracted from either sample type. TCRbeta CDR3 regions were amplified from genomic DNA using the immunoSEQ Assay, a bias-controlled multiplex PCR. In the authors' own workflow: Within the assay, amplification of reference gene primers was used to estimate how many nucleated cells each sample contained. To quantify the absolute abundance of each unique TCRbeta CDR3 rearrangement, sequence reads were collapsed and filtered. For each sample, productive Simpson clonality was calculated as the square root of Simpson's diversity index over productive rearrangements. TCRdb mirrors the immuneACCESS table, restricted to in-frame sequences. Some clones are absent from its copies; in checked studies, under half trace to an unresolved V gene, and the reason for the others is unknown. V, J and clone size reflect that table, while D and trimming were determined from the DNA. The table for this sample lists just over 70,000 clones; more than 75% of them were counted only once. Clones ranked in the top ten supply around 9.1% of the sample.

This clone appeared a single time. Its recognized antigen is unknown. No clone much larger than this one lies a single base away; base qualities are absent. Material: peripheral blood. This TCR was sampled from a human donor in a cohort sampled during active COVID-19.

CDR3 reads: CSANSPYGYTF. The nucleotides read TGCAGTGCTAACAGTCCCTATGGCTACACCTTC. The rearrangement joined TRBV20-1 to TRBJ1-2; there is no confident call for the D gene. Relative to germline, V is 4 bases shorter and J is 4 bases shorter, with 7 bases between their ends. From a lookup of the germline V gene (reference sequence), CDR1 and CDR2 are DFQATT and SNEGSKA. Measured from the cysteine to the phenylalanine, the CDR3 is 11 residues long. The only DNA kept is the CDR3, 33 bases in frame from the first base.